One and the same sample provided the 10 T cell receptor beta chains below, sequenced in a study of blood T cell repertoires in COVID-19. Clones were sequenced by immunoSEQ multiplex PCR, and TCRdb holds only the in-frame ones, with some missing. The table has about 240,000 clones, around 86% seen once; the top ten hold roughly 3%. Sequencing input: peripheral blood. These receptors were taken from a woman in her twenties or thirties who had recovered from COVID-19.

This clone was observed a few times. For the CDR3, the DNA is TGTGCCAGACTCTCCACGGGTTCTAAGCACGAGCAGTACTTC. Translated: CARLSTGSKHEQYF. V and J are TRBV2 and TRBJ2-7; D uncertain. V was pared by 9 bases and J by 5 bases, with 20 bases between. In germline, CDR1 is SNHLY, CDR2 FYNNEI. The CDR3 runs 14 residues.

V is TRBV2 and J is TRBJ2-6, with TRBD2 matching 7 bases. Germline loops: CDR1 SNHLY, CDR2 FYNNEI. The CDR3 extends over 15 amino acids. Trimming cost V 8 bases and J 0 bases; bases outside gene matches: 4. The CDR3 DNA is TGTGCCAGCGGGCGGGGGACCTCTGGGGCCAACGTCCTGACTTTC. It is translated as CASGRGTSGANVLTF.

With respect to this clone: The sample carries other DNA sequences with the same CDR3. The chain couples TRBV9 to TRBJ2-2; no clear D gene. The CDR3 is 13 amino acids. V was clipped by 0 bases and J by 4 bases, with 4 bases between them. Germline V gene lookup returns CDR1 SGDLS and CDR2 YYNGEE. This CDR3 reads CASSVGSTGELFF. CDR3 in DNA: TGTGCCAGCAGCGTAGGGAGCACCGGGGAGCTGTTTTTT.

This clone has just a few counts. The chain combines TRBV3-1 (or the pseudogene TRBV3-2) with TRBJ2-7, with D uncertain. The germline CDR1 and CDR2 sequences are LGHDT and YNNKEL (reference sequence). V was trimmed by 0 bases and J by 7 bases, leaving 10 bases between them. This CDR3 has 13 residues. CDR3 coding DNA: TGTGCCAGCAGCCAAGAAATCGGTTGGGAGCAGTACTTC. It encodes CASSQEIGWEQYF.

The chain is built from TRBV4-1 and TRBJ2-2; D is unresolved. Germline V gene data show CDR1 as MGHRA and CDR2 as YSYEKL. The V gene lost 1 base and the J gene lost 6 bases, with 21 bases spanning the gap. CDR3 length: 18 residues. CDR3 region: CASSQGRLNRLGAGELFF. The CDR3 coding sequence is TGCGCCAGCAGCCAAGGTCGCCTTAATAGGCTGGGCGCCGGGGAGCTGTTTTTT.

The J gene is TRBJ2-2, the V gene TRBV29-1; perhaps TRBD1 as D (6 bases). This CDR3 has 14 residues. Trimming stripped 4 bases from V and 5 bases from J, with 14 bases between. CDR1 and CDR2 from the germline V gene are SQVTM and ANQGSEA. The CDR3 spells CSVVVGAETGELFF. DNA of the CDR3: TGCAGCGTTGTAGTGGGGGCAGAAACCGGGGAGCTGTTTTTT.

This clone was counted once. This chain connects TRBV25-1 to TRBJ1-2; D is perhaps TRBD1 (6 bases). The CDR3 runs to 16 residues. CDR1 is MGHDK and CDR2 is SYGVNS in the germline V gene. The V gene lost 0 bases and the J gene lost 5 bases, with 16 bases spanning the gap. The CDR3 region is CASSEYYRADGYGYTF. The CDR3 DNA sequence: TGTGCCAGCAGTGAATATTACAGGGCTGATGGGTATGGCTACACCTTC.

The CDR3 protein is CASSQGLQETQYF. As DNA, the CDR3 is TGTGCCAGCAGCCAGGGACTGCAAGAGACCCAGTACTTC. The chain joins TRBV7-9 to TRBJ2-5; tentatively, D is TRBD2 (6 bases). This CDR3 has 13 residues. Trimming removed 5 bases from V and 2 bases from J, with 9 bases in between. CDR1 SEHNR and CDR2 FQNEAQ come from the germline V gene (reference sequence).

The rearrangement uses TRBV3-1 (or the pseudogene TRBV3-2) and TRBJ1-6; 9 bases are a match to TRBD1. The CDR3 has 15 amino acids. The trim removed 4 bases at V and 8 bases at J, leaving 6 bases unmatched. Per the germline V gene, CDR1 is LGHDT and CDR2 is YNNKEL (reference sequence). The CDR3 DNA reads TGTGCCAGCAGCCCCAGGGGACAGGGATATTCACCCCTCCACTTT. It codes for CASSPRGQGYSPLHF.

The chain uses TRBV7-3 and TRBJ2-5; 12 nucleotides match TRBD2. CDR1 and CDR2 (germline): SGHTA, FQGTGA. There are 15 residues in the CDR3. Unmatched junction bases numbered 4, after V lost 4 bases and J lost 4 bases. CDR3: CASSSSGGAGETQYF. CDR3 in DNA: TGTGCCAGCAGCTCTAGCGGGGGGGCCGGAGAGACCCAGTACTTC.